Given below is one T cell receptor (beta chain) in context. No antigen is known for it. The data stem from a study of shared clonotypes between healthy human individuals. CDR3 length equals 15 residues. The trim removed 6 bases at V and 1 base at J, leaving 5 bases unmatched. From germline, CDR1 is KGHSH and CDR2 LQKENI. Study observations and caveats: In contrast to clonotypes shared by all four donors, non-shared clonotypes had lower generation probabilities. Generally, naive subsets (rather than memory subsets) showed larger estimated richness.

The protocol was immunoSEQ multiplex PCR, while the TCRdb copy is restricted to in-frame clones and leaves out a portion. The sample comprises roughly 2,300,000 clones, 80% to 95% of which are singletons, and roughly 0.34% rests with the top ten. Donors comprised healthy HIV-negative adults lacking recent acute infections or vaccinations. This sequence was found in a young man in good health. Some clones in this sample may be carry-over from other donors' samples. The chain recombines TRBV18 with TRBJ1-5; 8 bases agree with TRBD1. The sample comprised naive CD4+ T cells from PBMCs. Subset described: CD45RA+ positively selected. CDR3 in DNA: TGTGCCAGCTCTTTACAGGGGGGAAGCAATCAGCCCCAGCATTTT. Its translation is CASSLQGGSNQPQHF.